What follows are 15 T cell receptor beta chains derived from one specimen sequenced in a study of blood T cell repertoires in COVID-19. This table comes from immunoSEQ multiplex PCR, and its TCRdb copy is limited to in-frame clones, with some not included. The data contain 200,000 to 300,000 clones, around four fifths of them singletons. Sample: peripheral blood. The receptors were sampled from a man between 60 and 75 years old with acute or convalescent COVID-19.

The chain is built from TRBV27 and TRBJ2-7; 10 bases match TRBD1. Germline V gene data show CDR1 as MNHEY and CDR2 as SMNVEV (reference sequence). The CDR3 is 16 residues long. Germline trimming cut 5 bases from V and 0 bases from J; bases unmatched to any gene: 7. CDR3 DNA: TGTGCCAGCAGTCCGGGACAGGGGTATAGCTCCTACGAGCAGTACTTC. Translating it yields CASSPGQGYSSYEQYF.

CDR3 loop: CASSLAGRGRRETQYF. In nucleotides, the CDR3 is TGCGCCAGCAGCTTGGCCGGCAGGGGGAGGCGAGAGACCCAGTACTTC. The chain links TRBV5-1 to TRBJ2-5, with TRBD1 as a possible D gene (7 bases). The V gene lost 0 bases and the J gene lost 4 bases, with 16 bases spanning the gap. Germline V gives CDR1 SGHRS, CDR2 YFSETQ. CDR3 length: 16 residues.

The chain joins TRBV6-5 to TRBJ2-7; 8 positions match TRBD2. CDR3 length: 13 amino acids. V lost 6 bases to trimming and J lost 2 bases; unmatched junction nucleotides: 3. In germline, CDR1 is MNHEY, CDR2 SVGAGI. This CDR3 reads CASRERGPYEQYF. The CDR3 nucleotides read TGTGCCAGCAGAGAGCGGGGGCCCTACGAGCAGTACTTC.

The CDR3 DNA is TGTGCCAGTAGTATGGGGGGACCGAATGAAAAACTGTTTTTT. Protein: CASSMGGPNEKLFF. This chain connects TRBV19 to TRBJ1-4, with a possible D match to TRBD1 (5 bases). V lost 3 bases and J 5 bases, leaving 10 bases between the germline ends. The germline V gene has CDR1 LNHDA and CDR2 SQIVND (reference sequence). There are 14 residues in the CDR3.

The chain links TRBV28 to TRBJ1-2; the D is unclear. The germline CDR1 and CDR2 sequences are MDHEN and SYDVKM. The V end lost 3 bases, the J end lost 2 bases, and 13 bases lay between the germline ends. CDR3 length equals 15 residues. CDR3 region: CASSFAVVINYGYTF. The DNA for the CDR3 is TGTGCCAGCAGTTTCGCGGTCGTCATAAACTATGGCTACACCTTC.

This CDR3 is CASSPGLSSTDTQYF. The CDR3 nucleotides read TGCGCCAGCAGCCCGGGACTTTCTAGCACAGATACGCAGTATTTT. The chain carries TRBV5-1 and TRBJ2-3, with TRBD2 as a possible D gene (6 bases). The CDR3 is made up of 15 amino acids. The V and J ends lost 4 bases and 0 bases respectively, with 12 bases between them. The germline V gene has CDR1 SGHRS and CDR2 YFSETQ.

CDR3: CATSRGGPQETQYF. The CDR3 coding sequence is TGTGCCACCAGCAGAGGGGGGCCTCAAGAGACCCAGTACTTC. V gene TRBV15 combines with J gene TRBJ2-5; tentatively, D is TRBD1 (6 bases). The V gene lost 1 base and the J gene lost 2 bases, with 8 bases spanning the gap. The CDR3 consists of 14 residues. Germline V gene sequence: CDR1 LNHNV, CDR2 YYDKDF (reference sequence).

The CDR3 loop is CASSSDRVLVNTEAFF. The CDR3 DNA sequence: TGCGCCAGCAGCTCCGACAGGGTGCTAGTGAACACTGAAGCTTTCTTT. The gene calls are TRBV5-1 and TRBJ1-1, with 7 bases fitting TRBD1. J gave up 0 bases and V 3 bases, and 8 bases lay outside the gene matches. In germline, CDR1 is SGHRS, CDR2 YFSETQ. CDR3 length: 16 amino acids.

The rearrangement uses TRBV2 and TRBJ1-2; TRBD1 might be the D (5 bases). Germline V gene lookup returns CDR1 SNHLY and CDR2 FYNNEI. V lost 6 bases, J lost 8 bases, and 10 bases lay in between. The CDR3 sequence is 11 residues long. The CDR3: CASRGGVGYTF. CDR3 DNA: TGTGCCAGCAGGGGGGGTGTGGGCTACACCTTC.

J is TRBJ2-3 and V is TRBV7-6; TRBD2 matches 12 bases. There are 17 residues in the CDR3. Germline CDR1 and CDR2: SGHVS and FNYEAQ. With 1 base clipped from V and 4 bases from J, the junction kept 6 bases outside the gene matches. The CDR3 here is CASSLGPSGGGSDTQYF. CDR3 sequence (DNA): TGTGCCAGCAGCTTAGGGCCTAGCGGGGGGGGGTCAGATACGCAGTATTTT.

This clone was found a few times. This chain connects TRBV27 to TRBJ2-7, with D possibly matching TRBD2 (5 bases). The CDR3 extends over 13 amino acids. Germline values: CDR1 MNHEY, CDR2 SMNVEV (reference sequence). The V and J ends lost 0 bases and 4 bases respectively, with 7 bases between them. The CDR3 is CASSLSRGYEQYF. In nucleotides, the CDR3 is TGTGCCAGCAGTTTATCACGGGGTTACGAGCAGTACTTC.

The genes are TRBV20-1 and TRBJ2-2; D is perhaps TRBD1 (6 bases). Germline loops: CDR1 DFQATT, CDR2 SNEGSKA (reference sequence). This CDR3 has 15 amino acids. V shed 3 bases and J shed 1 base, with 12 bases lying between them. Written as DNA, the CDR3 is TGCAGTGCTAGTCCGCGACAGGTGAACACCGGGGAGCTGTTTTTT. Its translation is CSASPRQVNTGELFF.

This chain uses TRBV7-2 with TRBJ2-1, with D possibly being TRBD1 (5 bases). The ends were cut back, 6 bases at V and 10 bases at J, with 19 bases in the middle. CDR3 length: 14 residues. In germline, CDR1 is SGHTA, CDR2 FQGNSA. The CDR3 loop reads CASSILLGAGEQFF. DNA for the CDR3: TGTGCCAGCAGTATCCTTCTAGGGGCCGGGGAGCAGTTCTTC.

This rearrangement joins TRBV3-1 (or the pseudogene TRBV3-2) to TRBJ2-5; no clear D. Between the trimmed V and J ends, which lost 1 base and 7 bases, there was a span of 10 bases. Germline V gene lookup returns CDR1 LGHDT and CDR2 YNNKEL (reference sequence). The CDR3 extends over 13 amino acids. In DNA form, the CDR3 reads TGTGCCAGCAGCCAAGCCCATTCCGGGACCCAGTACTTC. This gives the protein CASSQAHSGTQYF.

This chain links TRBV6-5 with TRBJ2-1; D might be TRBD1 (6 bases). V was pared by 6 bases and J by 2 bases, with 8 bases between. The CDR3 loop spans 13 amino acids. Germline V gene data show CDR1 as MNHEY and CDR2 as SVGAGI. DNA for the CDR3: TGTGCCAGCAGGGGGGCCGCCTACAATGAGCAGTTCTTC. Translating it yields CASRGAAYNEQFF.